This T cell receptor (beta chain) was sequenced for a study of breast tumors, draining lymph nodes, adjacent tissues. On this clonotype: Its antigen is unidentified. A much larger clone sits a single nucleotide away, making a read error possible.

Study-wide results and caveats: Compared with lymph nodes, tumors were less diverse; compared with nontumor tissue, more.

This CDR3 has 15 residues. Germline CDR1 is SGHRS and CDR2 is YFSETQ. The lymph nodes were axillary draining lymph nodes from breast cancer patients. TCRdb used MiXCR to reprocess the multiplex PCR reads, holding one entry per CDR3 protein. The sample gives roughly 260,000 distinct CDR3 sequences, around 31% of which show up once; 0.85% to 1.2% is in the top ten. The chain employs TRBV5-1 and TRBJ2-1, with 8 bases identical to TRBD2. With the DNA end fitting TRBJ2-7 better, the J assignment may be wrong. This TCR was recovered from a female donor with breast cancer. Some clones in this sample may be carry-over from other donors' samples. The material sequenced was axillary lymph node tissue. CDR3 nucleotide sequence: TGCGCCAGCAGCTTGACTAGCGGACCTTCTTGGGGGCAGTACTTC. Translated: CASSLTSGPSWGQYF.